This TCR beta chain was identified during a study of T cell repertoires in cytomegalovirus infection. The wider study: Signatures in public TCR beta sequences pointed to both CMV infection and matching HLA type. Study-wide points: It was HLA-C-restricted CMV-specific TCR beta clonotypes that dominated the response ex vivo. The study identified carriers of CMV plus the relevant HLA from cumulative public TCR beta family frequency.

TCRdb reprocessed the reads with MiXCR, giving one entry per CDR3 protein. This table holds roughly 180,000 distinct CDR3 sequences, approximately 18% found once. A remark on this clonotype: The antigen remains unidentified.

The V end lost 6 bases, the J end lost 5 bases, and 16 bases lay between the germline ends. Germline CDR1 is DFQATT and CDR2 is SNEGSKA (reference sequence). The CDR3 spans 13 residues. The chain joins TRBV20-1 to TRBJ1-1, with a weak D call TRBD1 (6 bases). The sequenced sample was CD8+ T cells from PBMCs. The receptor's source is a human donor in good health (CMV status not recorded). Some clones in this sample may be carry-over from other donors' samples. CDR3 coding DNA: TGCAGTGCCGATATCAGGGGAGGGACTGAAGCTTTCTTT. Translation gives CSADIRGGTEAFF.